A selection of T cell receptor beta chains follows, all from one sample in a study of control samples from healthy donors and cancer patients. Profiled with immunoSEQ multiplex PCR; TCRdb holds only in-frame clones, not every one. The data show some 66,000 clones, 65% to 90% seen once. The specimen was blood. The receptors shown here come from a man in his forties in good health. Each CDR3 is given with its conserved first and last residue. Fields, in order: CDR3 length, D gene, clone size, J gene, V gene, CDR3 DNA, CDR3 protein. D genes are given only for firm matches. Clone size, where shown, is once, few, many, or a class for clones that have expanded.

12,-,-,TRBJ1-5,TRBV30,TGTGCCTGGGGGGATAGCAATCAGCCCCAGCATTTT,CAWGDSNQPQHF
15,-,-,TRBJ2-2,TRBV11-3,TGTGCCAGCAGCTTGACAGGACGTATCACCGGGGAGCTGTTTTTT,CASSLTGRITGELFF
13,-,-,TRBJ1-1,TRBV19,TGTGCCAGTAGTATTCCCCCCCAACGGGAGGCTTTCTTT,CASSIPPQREAFF
14,-,few,TRBJ1-5,TRBV7-9,TGTGCCAGCAGCTGGGGGGCCAACAATCAGCCCCAGCATTTT,CASSWGANNQPQHF
15,TRBD2,-,TRBJ2-5,TRBV27,TGTGCCAGCAGTCCGACTAGCGGGTACCAAGAGACCCAGTACTTC,CASSPTSGYQETQYF
15,TRBD1,-,TRBJ1-2,TRBV4-3,TGCGCCAGCAGCCCAAGCCCAGGGACAGTCTATGGCTACACCTTC,CASSPSPGTVYGYTF
14,-,-,TRBJ1-2,TRBV9,TGTGCCAGCAGCGTAGTTCCAGCTAACTATGGCTACACCTTC,CASSVVPANYGYTF
13,TRBD1,-,TRBJ2-7,TRBV27,TGTGCCAGCAGACGGACAGGGGTCTACGAGCAGTACTTC,CASRRTGVYEQYF
11,-,-,TRBJ2-7,TRBV30,TGTGCCTGGAGGGAGAACTACGAGCAGTACTTC,CAWRENYEQYF
14,-,-,TRBJ1-6,TRBV14,TGTGCCAGCAGCCAAACCTCCTATAATTCACCCCTCCACTTT,CASSQTSYNSPLHF
13,-,medium-sized,TRBJ1-1,TRBV19,TGTGCCAGTAGCCCTACACAGAACACTGAAGCTTTCTTT,CASSPTQNTEAFF
16,-,-,TRBJ2-3,TRBV28,TGTGCCAGCAGTTCCCCGTCTTGGGACAGCACAGATACGCAGTATTTT,CASSSPSWDSTDTQYF
17,-,-,TRBJ2-5,TRBV28,TGTGCCAGCAGAAAGCCCTTGACAGGGAGGCCTCAAGAGACCCAGTACTTC,CASRKPLTGRPQETQYF
11,-,-,TRBJ1-2,TRBV10-1,TGCGCCAGCAGTGAGAGGAGTCGGTACACCTTC,CASSERSRYTF
14,-,-,TRBJ1-1,TRBV28,TGTGCCAGCAGTATAGGACAGCGGAACACTGAAGCTTTCTTT,CASSIGQRNTEAFF
14,-,-,TRBJ1-1,TRBV9,TGTGCCAGCAGCGTAGAGGGCGAGAACACTGAAGCTTTCTTT,CASSVEGENTEAFF
15,-,once,TRBJ2-7,TRBV21-1,TGTGCCAGCAGTGAAGGGACTAGCGGGGGCTACGAGCAGTACTTC,CASSEGTSGGYEQYF
13,TRBD1,-,TRBJ1-2,TRBV7-9,TGTGCCAGCAGCCCAGTCAGGGGGGTTGGCTACACCTTC,CASSPVRGVGYTF